This T cell receptor (beta chain) originates from a study of breast tumors, draining lymph nodes, adjacent tissues. The lymph nodes were axillary draining lymph nodes from breast cancer patients. This clonotype was seen many times. Its antigen is not identified. TCRdb re-called the multiplex PCR reads with MiXCR, one entry per CDR3 protein. The table lists about 140,000 distinct CDR3 sequences, approximately 20% of them singletons. Study results and caveats: Findings are consistent with lymph node origin and intratumoral expansion of most tumor T cells. Luminal-like breast cancer showed significantly higher tumor–nontumor repertoire similarity than basal-like. Tumor TCR diversity was below lymph nodes but above nontumor tissue. That most tumor T cells come from lymph nodes remained unproven.

The receptor was derived from a female donor with breast cancer. Some clones in this sample may be carry-over from other donors' samples. Sequenced: axillary lymph node tissue.

This CDR3 reads CASSLGGGYEQYF. The CDR3, as DNA: TGTGCCAGCAGCTTAGGAGGGGGATACGAGCAGTACTTC. This chain connects TRBV7-9 to TRBJ2-7; a weak D match, TRBD1 (6 bases). The CDR3 has 13 residues. Germline V gives CDR1 SEHNR, CDR2 FQNEAQ (reference sequence). V lost 1 base and J 4 bases, leaving 8 bases between the germline ends.